This T cell receptor beta chain originates from a study of shared clonotypes between healthy human individuals. Study results and caveats: Compared with clonotypes that all four donors shared, non-shared clonotypes had lower generation probabilities. Genetic and exposure-history diversity was limited by the few donors. Across four donors, naive CD4 shared 4.5% to 6%, naive CD8 around 3.5%, memory CD4 about 2.5%, memory CD8 under 0.5%.

Deep-level settings were used for running the assay. Only in-frame clones appear in the TCRdb table, and some are missing; sequencing was by immunoSEQ multiplex PCR. The sample lists 2 million to 2.5 million clones; 90% to 95% were seen once. In the case of this clone: Its cognate antigen is unknown.

Input material: naive CD4+ T cells from PBMCs. Subset specified: CD45RA+ positively selected. The sequence came from a man between 18 and 35 years old in good health. Some clones in this sample may be carry-over from other donors' samples.

The CDR3 DNA is TGTGCCAGCAGCACGACCCCGGGGGTTTCCGGGGCCAACGTCCTGACTTTC. This gives the protein CASSTTPGVSGANVLTF. V gene TRBV7-9 combines with J gene TRBJ2-6; maybe TRBD2 (6 bases). The ends were cut back, 5 bases at V and 4 bases at J, with 18 bases in the middle. The germline V gene has CDR1 SEHNR and CDR2 FQNEAQ (reference sequence). The CDR3 consists of 17 residues.